These 23 T cell receptor beta chains came from one sample sequenced in a study of T cells in localized non-small cell lung cancer. Assay used: immunoSEQ multiplex PCR; TCRdb lists only in-frame clones, some missing. This sample carries about 1,300 clones, about 36% of them seen once, and the ten largest clones take more than 9%. The sequenced sample was lung tumor tissue, obtained before any cancer treatment. These receptors all come from a male donor older than 55 with stage II squamous cell lung carcinoma.

In its sample, this clone is large (0.1 to 1%). The rearrangement uses TRBV6-8 and TRBJ1-2; 8 nucleotides align to TRBD1. This CDR3 is 14 amino acids long. V shed 7 bases, J shed 4 bases, and the junction held 8 bases outside the gene matches. Germline CDR1 reads MNHGY; CDR2 reads SAAAGT. CDR3 loop: CASTQQGGGYGYTF. The CDR3 region has the DNA TGTGCCAGCACGCAACAGGGGGGAGGCTATGGCTACACCTTC.

This clone has a handful of counts. The gene calls are TRBV19 and TRBJ1-1, with D possibly being TRBD1 (5 bases). The CDR3 has 13 amino acids. CDR1 LNHDA and CDR2 SQIVND come from the germline V gene (reference sequence). Trimming pared 3 bases from V and 5 bases from J, leaving 10 bases between. The DNA of the CDR3 is TGTGCCAGTAGTATGGGCGGGGGGACTGAAGCTTTCTTT. Translated, it gives CASSMGGGTEAFF.

V usage is TRBV6-8 and J usage is TRBJ1-1, with D perhaps TRBD1 (6 bases). V dropped 0 bases and J dropped 2 bases, with 7 bases sitting between them. The CDR3 totals 14 residues. Looked up from germline, CDR1 is MNHGY and CDR2 is SAAAGT. The CDR3 nucleotides are TGTGCCAGCAGTTACTCAGGGGGTAACACTGAAGCTTTCTTT. Residues: CASSYSGGNTEAFF.

The chain recombines TRBV2 with TRBJ1-5, with 7 bases identical to TRBD1. CDR3 length: 15 residues. V was pared by 8 bases and J by 3 bases, with 10 bases of the junction left unmatched. Germline V CDR1 and CDR2: SNHLY, FYNNEI. The CDR3 spells CASSVGDRPNQPQHF. The CDR3, as DNA: TGTGCCAGCTCTGTGGGGGACAGACCCAATCAGCCCCAGCATTTT.

CDR3 loop: CASSSPVSPSQYF. CDR3 nucleotides: TGTGCCAGCAGTTCGCCGGTATCCCCTTCGCAGTATTTT. The chain carries TRBV6-8 and TRBJ2-3; D gene unclear. Deletions cut 4 bases from V and 10 bases from J, with 15 bases between. This CDR3 is 13 amino acids long. Germline loops: CDR1 MNHGY, CDR2 SAAAGT.

CDR3 loop: CATSSPGATGNTIYF. Here the CDR3 DNA reads TGTGCCACCAGCAGTCCGGGGGCCACTGGAAACACCATATATTTT. The chain is built from TRBV15 and TRBJ1-3; TRBD1 is a possible D gene (6 bases). There are 15 residues in the CDR3. V dropped 3 bases and J dropped 2 bases, with 11 bases sitting between them. CDR1 and CDR2 from the germline V gene are LNHNV and YYDKDF (reference sequence).

This clone was seen only a few times. The CDR3 here is CASSKGTGGSNYGYTF. The CDR3 bases are TGTGCCAGCAGCAAGGGGACAGGGGGATCTAACTATGGCTACACCTTC. V is TRBV11-3 and J is TRBJ1-2, with 11 bases lining up with TRBD1. The CDR3 runs to 16 residues. Germline CDR1 reads SGHNT; CDR2 reads YENEEA. V lost 5 bases to trimming and J lost 0 bases; unmatched junction nucleotides: 5.

This clone has just one count. This chain links TRBV14 with TRBJ2-7; 11 bases map to TRBD1. Germline trimming cut 3 bases from V and 2 bases from J; bases unmatched to any gene: 3. The CDR3 spans 15 residues. CDR1 SGHDN and CDR2 FVKESK come from the germline V gene. DNA of the CDR3: TGTGCCAGCAGCCAGGGACAGGGGGGGACCTACGAGCAGTACTTC. It is translated as CASSQGQGGTYEQYF. Combining the CDR3 with reference TRBV14 and TRBJ2-7 gives the whole variable domain EAGVTQFPSHSVIEKGQTVTLRCDPISGHDNLYWYRRVMGKEIKFLLHFVKESKQDESGMPNNRFLAERTGGTYSTLKVQPAELEDSGVYFCASSQGQGGTYEQYFGPGTRLTVT.

This clone is deemed medium-sized. The J gene is TRBJ2-7, the V gene TRBV4-1; D ambiguous. The V end lost 1 base, the J end lost 2 bases, and 6 bases lay between the germline ends. The germline V gene encodes CDR1 MGHRA and CDR2 YSYEKL. The CDR3 covers 13 residues. The DNA of the CDR3 is TGCGCCAGCAGCCAAGCACCAGCCTACGAGCAGTACTTC. As protein: CASSQAPAYEQYF.

This chain joins TRBV9 and TRBJ1-2; unclear D gene. Germline V gives CDR1 SGDLS, CDR2 YYNGEE. This CDR3 region has 13 residues. V lost 5 bases to trimming and J lost 8 bases, with 16 bases between them. CDR3 DNA sequence: TGTGCCAGCAGTGAAAGAGAGTATTCAGGCTACACCTTC. Its protein is CASSEREYSGYTF.

In this sample, this clone turned up a few times. The chain couples TRBV9 to TRBJ2-2; no firm D call. This CDR3 has 13 amino acids. Germline lookup yields CDR1 SGDLS and CDR2 YYNGEE. Trimming left V 4 bases short and J 3 bases short, with 7 bases between. CDR3 bases: TGTGCCAGCAGCAACCGGGACACCGGGGAGCTGTTTTTT. Its translation is CASSNRDTGELFF.

This clone has just a few counts. The chain's CDR3 is CASSVIGGSGYEQYF. The CDR3 coding sequence is TGTGCCAGCAGTGTAATCGGTGGGAGTGGCTACGAGCAGTACTTC. This rearrangement joins TRBV6-8 to TRBJ2-7; D may be TRBD2 (5 bases). This CDR3 region has 15 residues. V was clipped by 5 bases and J by 3 bases, with 17 bases between them. In germline, CDR1 is MNHGY, CDR2 SAAAGT.

This rearrangement joins TRBV2 to TRBJ1-5, with no clear D. V was trimmed by 9 bases and J by 0 bases, leaving 9 bases between them. Looked up from germline, CDR1 is SNHLY and CDR2 is FYNNEI. The CDR3 extends over 13 amino acids. The CDR3 DNA follows: TGTGCCAGTTCACAAAATAGCAATCAGCCCCAGCATTTT. Translation: CASSQNSNQPQHF.

This clone has a handful of counts. V usage is TRBV4-1 and J usage is TRBJ2-3; D possibly uses TRBD1 or TRBD2 (5 bases each). Trimming removed 4 bases at V and 1 base at J, with 18 bases between. The CDR3 runs 17 residues. CDR1 MGHRA and CDR2 YSYEKL come from the germline V gene. CDR3 DNA: TGCGCCAGCAGCCGTCACCGGGACCCGCGAGGCACAGATACGCAGTATTTT. It yields the protein CASSRHRDPRGTDTQYF.

This clone was picked up a small number of times. The chain has TRBV9 and TRBJ2-1; TRBD2 matches 7 bases. CDR3 length equals 15 residues. The germline V gene encodes CDR1 SGDLS and CDR2 YYNGEE. V shed 2 bases, J shed 8 bases, and the junction held 10 bases outside the gene matches. CDR3 coding DNA: TGTGCCAGCAGCGTTGGCGGGAGTAAGTGGGATGAGCAGTTCTTC. Translation gives CASSVGGSKWDEQFF.

The chain has TRBV12-5 and TRBJ2-1, with 11 bases matching TRBD2. CDR3 size: 14 residues. Germline V gene lookup returns CDR1 LGHNT and CDR2 FRNRAP. The CDR3 here is CAISGTSGYNEQFF. The CDR3 DNA reads as TGTGCCATTTCCGGGACTAGCGGATACAATGAGCAGTTCTTC.

By share of the sample, this clone is large. This rearrangement joins TRBV9 to TRBJ2-2, with TRBD1 matching 7 bases. The V gene's germline CDR1 is SGDLS and CDR2 YYNGEE. V shed 4 bases, J shed 0 bases, and the junction held 9 bases outside the gene matches. The CDR3 loop spans 17 amino acids. The CDR3 loop reads CASSPLDRLTNTGELFF. The CDR3 DNA follows: TGTGCCAGCAGCCCACTGGACAGGCTAACGAACACCGGGGAGCTGTTTTTT.

The rearrangement joins TRBV14 to TRBJ2-2; 10 bases line up with TRBD1. V shed 3 bases and J 6 bases; nucleotides not matched to a gene: 10. The length of the CDR3 is 17 residues. Per the germline V gene, CDR1 is SGHDN and CDR2 is FVKESK. CDR3 loop: CASSHQRQGAVPGELFF. The CDR3 nucleotides read TGTGCCAGCAGCCATCAAAGACAGGGGGCTGTTCCCGGGGAGCTGTTTTTT. Full variable domain (rest looked up from reference TRBV14 and TRBJ2-2): EAGVTQFPSHSVIEKGQTVTLRCDPISGHDNLYWYRRVMGKEIKFLLHFVKESKQDESGMPNNRFLAERTGGTYSTLKVQPAELEDSGVYFCASSHQRQGAVPGELFFGEGSRLTVL.

Only a few counts were recorded for this clone. The chain uses TRBV30 and TRBJ1-1; 9 nucleotides align to TRBD1. CDR1 is GTSNPN and CDR2 is SVGIG in the germline V gene (reference sequence). CDR3 length: 12 amino acids. V was clipped by 7 bases and J by 5 bases; unmatched bases: 5. CDR3: CASYRGPTEAFF. The CDR3 region has the DNA TGTGCCTCGTACAGGGGGCCAACTGAAGCTTTCTTT.

This clone occurred a few times. The V and J genes are TRBV10-2 and TRBJ2-1, with D tentatively TRBD1 (6 bases). CDR1 is WSHSY, CDR2 SAAADI, per germline. With 2 bases removed from V and 5 bases from J, the gap between germline ends came to 10 bases. This CDR3 spans 14 amino acids. The CDR3: CASSEAGVNNEQFF. The CDR3 DNA is TGCGCCAGCAGTGAGGCAGGGGTAAACAATGAGCAGTTCTTC.

The V gene is TRBV6-8, the J gene TRBJ2-5, with TRBD1 matching 7 bases. V trimming: 7 bases; J trimming: 1 base; junction bases outside the gene matches: 0. Germline CDR1 is MNHGY and CDR2 is SAAAGT. The CDR3 extends over 12 amino acids. Written as DNA, the CDR3 is TGTGCCAGCAACAGGGGCCAAGAGACCCAGTACTTC. This sequence encodes CASNRGQETQYF.

This chain joins TRBV10-1 and TRBJ2-7; TRBD1 or TRBD2 may be the D gene (5 bases each). Trimming removed 4 bases at V and 6 bases at J, with 7 bases between. The CDR3 is 11 residues long. Germline CDR1 is WNHNN and CDR2 is SYGVQD (reference sequence). The CDR3 loop is CASSGGSEQYF. DNA for the CDR3: TGCGCCAGCAGTGGGGGGTCCGAGCAGTACTTC.

The chain uses TRBV16 and TRBJ1-1; D perhaps matches TRBD1 (6 bases). This CDR3 region has 15 residues. The V gene's germline CDR1 is KGHSY and CDR2 FQNENV. Trimming cost V 3 bases and J 3 bases, with 14 bases left between them. In DNA, the CDR3 is TGTGCCAGCAGCCATACGTTGGGGGCCCACACTGAAGCTTTCTTT. Translation: CASSHTLGAHTEAFF.